One sample yielded the 27 T cell receptor beta chains listed below, sequenced in a study of blood T cell repertoires in COVID-19. Measured with immunoSEQ multiplex PCR; TCRdb has only the in-frame clones, and not every one. The table includes approximately 190,000 clones, roughly 85% detected once. Sequencing was performed on peripheral blood. Receptors were obtained from a woman in her thirties with acute or convalescent COVID-19.

The rearrangement uses TRBV3-1 (or the pseudogene TRBV3-2) and TRBJ2-7; the D gene is possibly TRBD2 (6 bases). CDR1 and CDR2 (germline): LGHDT, YNNKEL (reference sequence). Trimming cost V 5 bases and J 6 bases, with 23 bases left between them. The CDR3 spans 16 residues. CDR3: CASSWWSRGGSGEQYF. The CDR3 DNA reads TGTGCCAGCAGCTGGTGGAGTAGGGGAGGCAGCGGCGAGCAGTACTTC.

The gene calls are TRBV19 and TRBJ2-1; TRBD2 aligns across 8 bases. The CDR3 contains 14 residues. Germline loops: CDR1 LNHDA, CDR2 SQIVND (reference sequence). The junction had 8 bases not matched to a gene; V was cut back by 9 bases and J by 4 bases. The CDR3, as DNA: TGTGCCAGCGACGCGGGGGGATCTTACAATGAGCAGTTCTTC. Amino acids: CASDAGGSYNEQFF.

V is TRBV5-1 and J is TRBJ2-7, with D maybe TRBD1 (5 bases). This CDR3 spans 14 amino acids. V was cut by 1 base and J by 6 bases, with 14 bases left in between. Germline V lookup: CDR1 SGHRS, CDR2 YFSETQ. CDR3 DNA: TGCGCCAGCAGCTTGCGGCAGGGCTTTCGCGAGCAGTACTTC. Translated: CASSLRQGFREQYF.

The V and J genes are TRBV19 and TRBJ2-2; 8 bases align to TRBD1. V shed 6 bases and J 6 bases; nucleotides not matched to a gene: 6. The CDR3 contains 14 residues. The germline gives CDR1 LNHDA, CDR2 SQIVND (reference sequence). The CDR3 DNA sequence: TGTGCCAGTAGACAGGGGGTCGGGGCCGGGGAGCTGTTTTTT. It translates to CASRQGVGAGELFF.

The chain's CDR3 is CASSARIIRNEKLFF. The CDR3 DNA reads as TGTGCCAGCAGCGCGCGGATCATACGTAATGAAAAACTGTTTTTT. The chain recombines TRBV7-8 with TRBJ1-4; D not certain. Germline-derived CDR1 and CDR2 are SGHVS and FQNEAQ. The V end was cut by 5 bases, the J end by 4 bases, with 14 bases between. CDR3 length equals 15 residues.

The chain uses TRBV11-2 and TRBJ2-6; D remains unclear. In germline, CDR1 is SGHAT, CDR2 FQNNGV. This CDR3 is built from 14 residues. Trimming left V 2 bases short and J 0 bases short, with 2 bases between. The DNA for the CDR3 is TGTGCCAGCAGCTTACGCTCTGGGGCCAACGTCCTGACTTTC. This translates into CASSLRSGANVLTF.

The CDR3 coding sequence is TGTGCCAGCAGTGCTTATTGGACAGGGGGCTCGGATGGCTACACCTTC. It encodes CASSAYWTGGSDGYTF. The chain employs TRBV6-1 and TRBJ1-2; 11 nucleotides align to TRBD1. With 4 bases clipped from V and 6 bases from J, the junction kept 10 bases outside the gene matches. Per germline, CDR1 MNHNS and CDR2 SASEGT. The CDR3 covers 16 residues.

This chain uses TRBV5-1 with TRBJ2-7; TRBD2 might be the D (5 bases). Per the germline V gene, CDR1 is SGHRS and CDR2 is YFSETQ. The CDR3 runs to 13 residues. Trimming shortened V by 1 base and J by 4 bases, and 9 bases separated the two germline ends. The CDR3 loop reads CASSLRSGYEQYF. Here the CDR3 DNA reads TGCGCCAGCAGCTTGCGGTCGGGGTACGAGCAGTACTTC.

This clone was seen a single time. The chain joins TRBV27 to TRBJ1-4; D may be TRBD1 (5 bases). Germline V gives CDR1 MNHEY, CDR2 SMNVEV (reference sequence). V gave up 5 bases and J gave up 5 bases, with 15 bases separating them. The CDR3 contains 15 residues. The CDR3 sequence is CASSPRQRVNEKLFF. The CDR3 DNA reads TGTGCCAGCAGTCCGAGACAGAGAGTAAATGAAAAACTGTTTTTT.

This chain joins TRBV27 and TRBJ1-3, with 7 nucleotides matching TRBD1. The germline CDR1 and CDR2 sequences are MNHEY and SMNVEV (reference sequence). V dropped 3 bases and J dropped 2; count of bases not matched to a gene: 7. The CDR3 totals 16 residues. The CDR3 DNA reads as TGTGCCAGCAGTTTTATAGGGGGCACTGCTGGAAACACCATATATTTT. This codes for CASSFIGGTAGNTIYF.

The CDR3 here is CASYQKLNTEAFF. The DNA for the CDR3 is TGCGCCAGCTATCAGAAATTGAACACTGAAGCTTTCTTT. The chain employs TRBV5-1 and TRBJ1-1; no clear D. This CDR3 is 13 amino acids long. V gave up 7 bases and J gave up 0 bases, with 10 bases separating them. CDR1 is SGHRS and CDR2 is YFSETQ in the germline V gene.

This clone was found a few times. The chain carries TRBV5-6 and TRBJ2-1; 10 bases agree with TRBD2. The CDR3 has 15 amino acids. Germline CDR1 and CDR2: SGHDT and YYEEEE. The V gene end was trimmed by 2 bases and the J gene end by 7 bases; junction bases not matched to a gene: 6. The CDR3 protein is CASSFGSGRRNEQFF. The CDR3 nucleotides read TGTGCCAGCAGCTTCGGTAGCGGGAGGCGGAATGAGCAGTTCTTC.

The chain employs TRBV27 and TRBJ2-7; no clear D. Trimming stripped 5 bases from V and 4 bases from J, with 15 bases between. This CDR3 is 14 amino acids long. Germline V gene data show CDR1 as MNHEY and CDR2 as SMNVEV (reference sequence). The CDR3 is CASSDIPTRYEQYF. In nucleotides, the CDR3 is TGTGCCAGCAGTGACATCCCCACAAGATACGAGCAGTACTTC.

The chain is built from TRBV4-1 and TRBJ2-5, with D tentatively TRBD2 (5 bases). Germline lookup yields CDR1 MGHRA and CDR2 YSYEKL. This CDR3 region has 12 residues. V dropped 3 bases and J dropped 5 bases, with 7 bases sitting between them. The CDR3: CASSQGEETQYF. The CDR3 coding sequence is TGCGCCAGCAGCCAGGGAGAGGAGACCCAGTACTTC.

The chain uses TRBV13 and TRBJ2-5, with D perhaps matching TRBD2 (6 bases). V was pared by 5 bases and J by 5 bases, with 12 bases between. The CDR3 spans 13 residues. From germline, CDR1 is PRHDT and CDR2 FYEKMQ (reference sequence). For the CDR3, the DNA is TGTGCCAGCAGCCCGGGGCGGGGCGAGACCCAGTACTTC. This sequence encodes CASSPGRGETQYF.

The chain recombines TRBV5-1 with TRBJ2-7; a weak D match, TRBD2 (5 bases). V was clipped by 1 base and J by 5 bases, with 13 bases between them. The CDR3 consists of 14 residues. Germline CDR1 reads SGHRS; CDR2 reads YFSETQ. The CDR3: CASSLLSGSDEQYF. Here the CDR3 DNA reads TGCGCCAGCAGCTTGTTGTCCGGTAGCGACGAGCAGTACTTC.

This chain joins TRBV28 and TRBJ1-2; D unresolved. V was clipped by 0 bases and J by 8 bases, with 10 bases between them. The CDR3 length is 13 residues. The germline CDR1 and CDR2 sequences are MDHEN and SYDVKM. The CDR3 DNA follows: TGTGCCAGCAGTTTATGGCCAAGCTGGGGCTACACCTTC. It yields the protein CASSLWPSWGYTF.

In this sample, this clone turned up once. This chain uses TRBV4-2 with TRBJ2-1; 7 bases agree with TRBD2. Germline V gene lookup returns CDR1 LGHNA and CDR2 YNFKEQ. After removal of 4 bases from V and 0 bases from J, the junction contained 6 bases not matched to a gene. The CDR3 spans 16 residues. CDR3 in amino acids: CASSPGRADSYNEQFF. The CDR3 region has the DNA TGTGCCAGCAGCCCGGGGAGGGCAGACTCCTACAATGAGCAGTTCTTC.

The chain employs TRBV10-2 and TRBJ2-7; D is perhaps TRBD2 (6 bases). In germline, CDR1 is WSHSY, CDR2 SAAADI. Trimming took off 5 bases at V and 7 bases at J, with 21 bases between the two ends. The CDR3 spans 15 residues. CDR3 DNA sequence: TGCGCCAGCAGTCCCCGCCCGGGATTGGCGGGGGAGCAGTACTTC. Residues: CASSPRPGLAGEQYF.

The chain uses TRBV19 and TRBJ2-5; maybe TRBD1 (5 bases). Germline CDR1 is LNHDA and CDR2 is SQIVND (reference sequence). The CDR3 is 14 residues long. The germline V and J ends were trimmed by 1 base and 1 base, with 7 bases remaining between them. In nucleotides, the CDR3 is TGTGCCAGTAGTATAGGGGGCCCCCAAGAGACCCAGTACTTC. This sequence encodes CASSIGGPQETQYF.

The chain links TRBV7-2 to TRBJ2-2; the match to TRBD1 covers 7 bases. The CDR3 loop spans 15 amino acids. V lost 4 bases to trimming and J lost 1 base; unmatched junction nucleotides: 3. Germline V gene data show CDR1 as SGHTA and CDR2 as FQGNSA. CDR3 DNA sequence: TGTGCCAGCAGCTCAAGACAGGGGAACACCGGGGAGCTGTTTTTT. It codes for CASSSRQGNTGELFF.

This chain connects TRBV15 to TRBJ1-1; D ambiguous. Germline values: CDR1 LNHNV, CDR2 YYDKDF (reference sequence). This CDR3 is 13 amino acids long. V lost 8 bases, J lost 1 base, and 11 bases lay in between. CDR3: CATRRLKNTEAFF. The CDR3 coding sequence is TGTGCCACCCGGAGACTTAAGAACACTGAAGCTTTCTTT.

This chain uses TRBV19 with TRBJ1-5; D is uncertain. CDR1 is LNHDA, CDR2 SQIVND, per germline (reference sequence). The germline V and J ends were trimmed by 2 bases and 3 bases, with 8 bases remaining between them. This CDR3 has 14 residues. DNA of the CDR3: TGTGCCAGTAGTATAATCAGATCCAATCAGCCCCAGCATTTT. Amino acids: CASSIIRSNQPQHF.

The chain combines TRBV5-1 with TRBJ2-2; 8 nucleotides line up with TRBD2. V lost 1 base to trimming and J lost 6 bases; unmatched junction nucleotides: 2. Germline lookup yields CDR1 SGHRS and CDR2 YFSETQ. This CDR3 has 14 residues. This CDR3 reads CASSLLAGSGELFF. In DNA, the CDR3 is TGCGCCAGCAGCTTGCTAGCGGGTTCCGGGGAGCTGTTTTTT.

The chain employs TRBV7-9 and TRBJ2-3, with TRBD1 identical over 9 bases. The trim removed 2 bases at V and 3 bases at J, leaving 9 bases unmatched. Looked up from germline, CDR1 is SEHNR and CDR2 is FQNEAQ (reference sequence). This CDR3 region has 17 residues. This CDR3 reads CASSLIGTGIKTDTQYF. The DNA of the CDR3 is TGTGCCAGCAGCTTAATAGGGACAGGGATTAAGACAGATACGCAGTATTTT.

V is TRBV6-2 or TRBV6-3 and J is TRBJ2-7, with 8 bases aligning to TRBD1. V lost 6 bases and J lost 7; bases outside the gene matches: 8. This CDR3 has 13 amino acids. Germline V gives CDR1 MNHEY, CDR2 SVGEGT. The DNA of the CDR3 is TGTGCCAGCAGCCCGGACAGGGCCTGGGAGCAGTACTTC. It encodes CASSPDRAWEQYF.

CDR3 protein: CASSVTDTQYF. DNA for the CDR3: TGTGCCAGCAGTGTAACAGATACGCAGTATTTT. The rearrangement links TRBV2 to TRBJ2-3; D is undetermined. Germline CDR1 SNHLY, CDR2 FYNNEI. The V end lost 4 bases, the J end lost 3 bases, and 2 bases lay between the germline ends. The CDR3 extends over 11 amino acids.